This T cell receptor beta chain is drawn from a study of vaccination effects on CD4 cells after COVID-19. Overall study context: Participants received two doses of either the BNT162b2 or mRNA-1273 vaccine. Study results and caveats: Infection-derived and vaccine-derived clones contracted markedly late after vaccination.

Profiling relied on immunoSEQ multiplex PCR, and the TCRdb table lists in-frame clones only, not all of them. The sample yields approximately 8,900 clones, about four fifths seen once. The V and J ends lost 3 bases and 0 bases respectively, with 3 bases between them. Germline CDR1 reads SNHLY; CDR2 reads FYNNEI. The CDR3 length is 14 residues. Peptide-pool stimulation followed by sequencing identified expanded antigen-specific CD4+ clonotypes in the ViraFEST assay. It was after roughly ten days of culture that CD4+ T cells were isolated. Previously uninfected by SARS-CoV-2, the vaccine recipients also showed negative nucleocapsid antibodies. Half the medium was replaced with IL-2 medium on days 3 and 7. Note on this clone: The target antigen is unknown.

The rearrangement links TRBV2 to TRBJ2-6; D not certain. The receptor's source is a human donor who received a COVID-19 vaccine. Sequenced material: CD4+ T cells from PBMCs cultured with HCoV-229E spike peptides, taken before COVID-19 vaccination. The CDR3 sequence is CASSDFSGANVLTF. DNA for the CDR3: TGTGCCAGCAGTGACTTCTCTGGGGCCAACGTCCTGACTTTC.